Below are 17 T cell receptor beta chains sequenced from a single sample in a study of naive and memory T cell subsets. Two oligonucleotides, mixed equimolar, formed the beta constant-region primer covering TRBC1 and TRBC2. TCRdb used MiXCR to reprocess the UMI-ligation and nested PCR reads, holding one entry per CDR3 protein. The table records tens of thousands of distinct CDR3 sequences, under 15% of them present only once. What was sequenced was central memory CD4+ T cells from blood. The receptors derive from a human donor in good health.

This clonotype was recorded at least ten times. This chain links TRBV29-1 with TRBJ2-3, with TRBD2 matching 8 bases. The trim removed 1 base at V and 4 bases at J, leaving 7 bases unmatched. This CDR3 has 15 residues. Germline V gives CDR1 SQVTM, CDR2 ANQGSEA. The CDR3 DNA follows: TGCAGCGTTGAAGGGCCGGGACTAGGCCCAGATACGCAGTATTTT. Its translation: CSVEGPGLGPDTQYF.

This clonotype was seen a few times. The chain carries TRBV20-1 and TRBJ2-7; 8 positions match TRBD1. J gave up 4 bases and V 0 bases, and 8 bases lay outside the gene matches. The CDR3 runs to 15 residues. CDR1 and CDR2 (germline): DFQATT, SNEGSKA (reference sequence). For the CDR3, the DNA is TGCAGTGCTAGAGATCTGAGGAGGACAGGGTACGAGCAGTACTTC. As protein: CSARDLRRTGYEQYF.

This clonotype turned up a few times. V usage is TRBV20-1 and J usage is TRBJ2-1; possible D gene TRBD2, 7 bases. Germline CDR1 and CDR2: DFQATT and SNEGSKA (reference sequence). The CDR3 runs 14 residues. V was clipped by 6 bases and J by 0 bases, with 12 bases between them. DNA for the CDR3: TGCAGTGCAGAGGGGGGGAGCTCCTACAATGAGCAGTTCTTC. This encodes CSAEGGSSYNEQFF.

There are many counts of this clonotype. The J gene is TRBJ1-5, the V gene TRBV7-2; a weak D match, TRBD1 (5 bases). The CDR3 is 15 residues long. The V and J ends lost 1 base and 4 bases respectively, with 11 bases between them. CDR1 is SGHTA, CDR2 FQGNSA, per germline. The CDR3 region is CASSLEAGLNQPQHF. In DNA form, the CDR3 reads TGTGCCAGCAGCTTAGAGGCGGGACTAAATCAGCCCCAGCATTTT.

This clonotype was seen only a few times. The V and J genes are TRBV20-1 and TRBJ1-1; the D gene is possibly TRBD1 (5 bases). CDR1 DFQATT and CDR2 SNEGSKA come from the germline V gene (reference sequence). This CDR3 region has 16 residues. Trimming left V 0 bases short and J 0 bases short, with 14 bases between. The CDR3 here is CSARDWGRAMNTEAFF. For the CDR3, the DNA is TGCAGTGCTAGAGATTGGGGCCGAGCCATGAACACTGAAGCTTTCTTT.

This clonotype has just a few counts. The rearrangement links TRBV28 to TRBJ1-5, with 7 bases matching TRBD1. Germline V gives CDR1 MDHEN, CDR2 SYDVKM. The length of the CDR3 is 16 residues. J lost 1 base, V lost 5 bases, and 8 bases had no gene match. Written as DNA, the CDR3 is TGTGCCAGCAGTCTCGAGGGGGCTCCAAGCAATCAGCCCCAGCATTTT. It translates to CASSLEGAPSNQPQHF.

The sample holds a few counts of this clonotype. The chain uses TRBV29-1 and TRBJ2-1; TRBD1 aligns across 9 bases. This CDR3 contains 13 residues. Looked up from germline, CDR1 is SQVTM and CDR2 is ANQGSEA. J gave up 6 bases and V 2 bases, and 2 bases lay outside the gene matches. CDR3 protein: CSVEPGQGNEQFF. The CDR3 DNA follows: TGCAGCGTTGAACCGGGACAGGGCAATGAGCAGTTCTTC.

The sample holds many counts of this clonotype. V gene TRBV28 combines with J gene TRBJ2-7; possible D gene TRBD2, 6 bases. This CDR3 contains 19 residues. CDR1 is MDHEN and CDR2 is SYDVKM in the germline V gene. V dropped 1 base and J dropped 0 bases, with 22 bases sitting between them. In DNA form, the CDR3 reads TGTGCCAGCAGTTTATCCGGGAGTGGGTTTAGCGGAAACTCCTACGAGCAGTACTTC. It translates to CASSLSGSGFSGNSYEQYF.

This clonotype was counted between two and nine times. This chain links TRBV2 with TRBJ2-3; D gene uncertain. Trimming cost V 7 bases and J 2 bases, with 19 bases left between them. Germline loops: CDR1 SNHLY, CDR2 FYNNEI. This CDR3 region has 16 residues. In nucleotides, the CDR3 is TGTGCCAGCACGCAAGGCCCTCGATCAAACACAGATACGCAGTATTTT. It translates to CASTQGPRSNTDTQYF. Based on the CDR3 plus reference TRBV2 and TRBJ2-3, the full variable domain is EPEVTQTPSHQVTQMGQEVILRCVPISNHLYFYWYRQILGQKVEFLVSFYNNEISEKSEIFDDQFSVERPDGSNFTLKIRSTKLEDSAMYFCASTQGPRSNTDTQYFGPGTRLTVL.

This clonotype has more than one count but fewer than ten. The chain uses TRBV5-1 and TRBJ2-5; 8 bases are a match to TRBD2. The trim removed 0 bases at V and 5 bases at J, leaving 6 bases unmatched. Looked up from germline, CDR1 is SGHRS and CDR2 is YFSETQ. CDR3 length equals 15 residues. The DNA of the CDR3 is TGCGCCAGCAGCTTGGGGGTAGCGGGATTTGAGACCCAGTACTTC. The encoded protein is CASSLGVAGFETQYF.

The chain carries TRBV6-2 or TRBV6-3 and TRBJ1-2; D gene uncertain. The CDR3 extends over 12 amino acids. Trimming shortened V by 8 bases and J by 2 bases, and 9 bases separated the two germline ends. Germline V gene sequence: CDR1 MNHEY, CDR2 SVGEGT. The CDR3 spells CASHRGNYGYTF. Here the CDR3 DNA reads TGTGCCAGCCACCGGGGAAACTATGGCTACACCTTC.

This sequence joins TRBV4-2 and TRBJ2-1; no clear D gene. The CDR3 consists of 14 residues. Germline V lookup: CDR1 LGHNA, CDR2 YNFKEQ. V gave up 0 bases and J gave up 7 bases, with 10 bases separating them. The CDR3 loop reads CASSQDGLVNEQFF. CDR3 DNA sequence: TGTGCCAGCAGCCAAGATGGGCTAGTTAATGAGCAGTTCTTC.

This clonotype has a count of ten or more. The chain has TRBV12-3 or TRBV12-4 and TRBJ1-2; 9 bases match TRBD1. The V gene end was trimmed by 7 bases and the J gene end by 7 bases; junction bases not matched to a gene: 10. The CDR3 is 14 amino acids. The CDR3 protein is CASIAGQGFGGYTF. CDR3 coding DNA: TGTGCCAGCATTGCGGGACAGGGTTTTGGTGGCTACACCTTC.

The CDR3 region is CASRFRDSSRQETQYF. CDR3 in DNA: TGTGCCAGCAGGTTTAGGGACAGTTCGCGTCAAGAGACCCAGTACTTC. The chain has TRBV7-9 and TRBJ2-5; 7 nucleotides agree with TRBD1. This CDR3 spans 16 amino acids. The ends lost 6 bases at V and 2 bases at J; junction bases unmatched: 12. Germline V gene lookup returns CDR1 SEHNR and CDR2 FQNEAQ (reference sequence).

This clonotype has at least ten counts. The chain is built from TRBV25-1 and TRBJ2-3; D is ambiguous. Germline loops: CDR1 MGHDK, CDR2 SYGVNS. The CDR3 is made up of 12 amino acids. Trimming shortened V by 4 bases and J by 0 bases, and 2 bases separated the two germline ends. The CDR3 region has the DNA TGTGCCAGCAGTGCTAGCACAGATACGCAGTATTTT. Its translation is CASSASTDTQYF. The whole variable domain, remainder taken from reference TRBV25-1 and TRBJ2-3, is EADIYQTPRYLVIGTGKKITLECSQTMGHDKMYWYQQDPGMELHLIHYSYGVNSTEKGDLSSESTVSRIRTEHFPLTLESARPSHTSQYLCASSASTDTQYFGPGTRLTVL.

This clonotype was observed a few times. The chain employs TRBV6-5 and TRBJ1-1; D is ambiguous. Germline V gene lookup returns CDR1 MNHEY and CDR2 SVGAGI. This CDR3 is built from 18 residues. Trimming pared 0 bases from V and 0 bases from J, leaving 17 bases between. The CDR3 DNA reads as TGTGCCAGCAGTTACTCGAGTAGGTTATGGACCATGAACACTGAAGCTTTCTTT. Its protein is CASSYSSRLWTMNTEAFF.

In this sample, this clonotype turned up a few times. The V call is TRBV12-3 or TRBV12-4, the J call TRBJ1-2; a weak D match, TRBD1 (6 bases). The V gene lost 7 bases and the J gene lost 4 bases, with 19 bases spanning the gap. This CDR3 region has 15 residues. The CDR3 DNA reads TGTGCCAGCACCATTAATGTAGGGGGTGGCTATGGCTACACCTTC. Residues: CASTINVGGGYGYTF.